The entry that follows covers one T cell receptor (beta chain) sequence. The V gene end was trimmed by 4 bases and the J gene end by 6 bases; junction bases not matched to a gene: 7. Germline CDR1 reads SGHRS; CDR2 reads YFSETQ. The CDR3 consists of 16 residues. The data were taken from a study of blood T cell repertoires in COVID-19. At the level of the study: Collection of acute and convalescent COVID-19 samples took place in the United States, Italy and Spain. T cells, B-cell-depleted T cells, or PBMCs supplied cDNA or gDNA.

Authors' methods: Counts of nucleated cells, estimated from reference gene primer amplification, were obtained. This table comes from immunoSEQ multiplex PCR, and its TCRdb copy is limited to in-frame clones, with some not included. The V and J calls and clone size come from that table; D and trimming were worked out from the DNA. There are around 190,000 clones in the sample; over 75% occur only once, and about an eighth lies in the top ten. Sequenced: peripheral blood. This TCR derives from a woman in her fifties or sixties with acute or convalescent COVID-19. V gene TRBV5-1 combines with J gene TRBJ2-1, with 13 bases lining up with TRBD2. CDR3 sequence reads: CASSPGGLAGINEQFF. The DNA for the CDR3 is TGCGCCAGCAGCCCCGGGGGACTAGCGGGAATCAATGAGCAGTTCTTC.